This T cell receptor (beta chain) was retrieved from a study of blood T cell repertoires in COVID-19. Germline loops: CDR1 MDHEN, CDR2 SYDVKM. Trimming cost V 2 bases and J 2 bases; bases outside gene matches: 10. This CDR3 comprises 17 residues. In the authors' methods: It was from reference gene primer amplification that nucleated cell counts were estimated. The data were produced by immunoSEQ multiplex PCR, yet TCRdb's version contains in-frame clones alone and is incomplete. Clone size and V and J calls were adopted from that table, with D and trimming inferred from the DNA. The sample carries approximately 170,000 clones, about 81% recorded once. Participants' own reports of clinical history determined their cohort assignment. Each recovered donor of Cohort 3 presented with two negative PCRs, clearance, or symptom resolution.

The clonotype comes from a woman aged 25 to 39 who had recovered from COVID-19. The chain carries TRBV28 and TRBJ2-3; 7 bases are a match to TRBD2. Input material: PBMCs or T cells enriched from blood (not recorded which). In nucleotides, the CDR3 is TGTGCCAGCAGTTTAGAGCGGGACCAAATTATCACAGATACGCAGTATTTT. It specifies CASSLERDQIITDTQYF.